Presented here are 10 T cell receptor beta chains from one specimen sequenced in a study of breast tumors, draining lymph nodes, adjacent tissues. Breast cancer patients provided tissue from their axillary draining lymph nodes. MiXCR, applied by TCRdb to the multiplex PCR reads, yields one record per CDR3 protein. Here the sample spans about 230,000 distinct CDR3 sequences, 32% being singletons. Sequencing was performed on axillary lymph node tissue. The receptors shown here come from a female donor with breast cancer. Some clones in this sample may be carry-over from other donors' samples.

There are many counts of this clonotype. V gene TRBV29-1 combines with J gene TRBJ2-3; 7 bases agree with TRBD1. The CDR3 spans 13 residues. Germline CDR1 is SQVTM and CDR2 is ANQGSEA. V was pared by 5 bases and J by 8 bases, with 10 bases of the junction left unmatched. This CDR3 is CSVPLQGIATQYF. The CDR3 DNA sequence: TGCAGCGTTCCCCTACAGGGGATTGCTACGCAGTATTTT.

This clonotype was counted at least ten times. The rearrangement uses TRBV5-1 and TRBJ2-1; D perhaps matches TRBD2 (6 bases). Trimming removed 4 bases at V and 6 bases at J, with 14 bases between. The CDR3 contains 14 residues. Germline lookup yields CDR1 SGHRS and CDR2 YFSETQ. The CDR3 nucleotides read TGCGCCAGCAGCCGGGAGACGTTACCCAATGAGCAGTTCTTC. This encodes CASSRETLPNEQFF.

About this clonotype: The junction differs from germline at one of its ends, possibly a read error. The V call is TRBV20-1, the J call TRBJ2-2; possible D gene TRBD2, 6 bases. The germline gives CDR1 DFQATT, CDR2 SNEGSKA (reference sequence). The CDR3 totals 13 residues. CDR3 DNA: TGCAGTGCTAGTAAGGGGAGCGGCGGGGAGTTGGTTTTT. This gives the protein CSASKGSGGELVF.

Turning to this clonotype: A junction boundary mismatches the germline segment, possibly from a read error. The chain joins TRBV11-2 to TRBJ2-1; 13 bases line up with TRBD2. The CDR3 extends over 15 amino acids. Germline V lookup: CDR1 SGHAT, CDR2 FQNNGV. The CDR3 sequence: CASSPRTSGRNEQSF. CDR3 sequence (DNA): TGCGCCAGCAGCCCGAGGACTAGCGGGAGAAATGAGCAGTCCTTC.

Worth noting for this clonotype: One end of the junction varies from germline; a read error may be responsible. This chain links TRBV5-1 with TRBJ2-6; 7 bases agree with TRBD1. The CDR3 contains 17 residues. CDR1 is SGHRS, CDR2 YFSETQ, per germline. In DNA, the CDR3 is TGCGCAAGCAGCTTCGGACAGGCCTTCTCTGGGGCCAACGTCCTGACTTTC. Protein sequence: CASSFGQAFSGANVLTF.

Comments on this clonotype: A much larger clone lies a single base off, so this may be a read error. Likely a read error: the CDR3 ends without its conserved phenylalanine or tryptophan. The chain joins TRBV7-2 to TRBJ2-7; weak D call: TRBD2 (6 bases). The V end lost 2 bases, the J end lost 7 bases, and 12 bases lay between the germline ends. Germline V lookup: CDR1 SGHTA, CDR2 FQGNSA. The CDR3 contains 13 residues. This CDR3 is CASSLTREIEQYS. In nucleotides, the CDR3 is TGTGCCAGCAGCTTAACCCGGGAGATAGAGCAGTACTCC.

This clonotype was recorded many times. The gene calls are TRBV19 and TRBJ2-7; 8 bases agree with TRBD1. Germline V lookup: CDR1 LNHDA, CDR2 SQIVND (reference sequence). The CDR3 is 13 amino acids. With 6 bases clipped from V and 4 bases from J, the junction kept 5 bases outside the gene matches. CDR3 amino acids: CASRGQGGYEQYF. The CDR3 DNA is TGTGCCAGTAGAGGACAGGGTGGGTACGAGCAGTACTTC.

This clonotype was detected ten times or more. The rearrangement joins TRBV6-1 to TRBJ2-1; TRBD2 aligns across 7 bases. The CDR3 has 14 amino acids. J was trimmed by 5 bases and V by 7 bases; bases with no gene match: 8. Germline V gene sequence: CDR1 MNHNS, CDR2 SASEGT. CDR3 DNA: TGTGCCAGCATGGCTAGCGGAATAGACAATGAGCAGTTCTTC. Its protein is CASMASGIDNEQFF.

This clonotype was detected many times. The CDR3 DNA reads as TGTGCCACCAGTGATAGGGGACTAGCGGCAGGTCCTCGAATTAATGAGCAGTTCTTC. It translates to CATSDRGLAAGPRINEQFF. V and J are TRBV24-1 and TRBJ2-1; TRBD2 matches 11 bases. With 3 bases clipped from V and 7 bases from J, the junction kept 16 bases outside the gene matches. CDR3 length: 19 residues. Germline assignment: CDR1 KGHDR and CDR2 SFDVKD.

There are many counts of this clonotype. The genes are TRBV30 and TRBJ2-1; possibly TRBD2 for D (5 bases). The V end lost 3 bases, the J end lost 6 bases, and 6 bases lay between the germline ends. The CDR3 totals 11 residues. Per germline, CDR1 GTSNPN and CDR2 SVGIG (reference sequence). The CDR3 DNA is TGTGCCTGGAGGGAGGTCAATGAGCAGTTCTTC. Its protein product is CAWREVNEQFF.